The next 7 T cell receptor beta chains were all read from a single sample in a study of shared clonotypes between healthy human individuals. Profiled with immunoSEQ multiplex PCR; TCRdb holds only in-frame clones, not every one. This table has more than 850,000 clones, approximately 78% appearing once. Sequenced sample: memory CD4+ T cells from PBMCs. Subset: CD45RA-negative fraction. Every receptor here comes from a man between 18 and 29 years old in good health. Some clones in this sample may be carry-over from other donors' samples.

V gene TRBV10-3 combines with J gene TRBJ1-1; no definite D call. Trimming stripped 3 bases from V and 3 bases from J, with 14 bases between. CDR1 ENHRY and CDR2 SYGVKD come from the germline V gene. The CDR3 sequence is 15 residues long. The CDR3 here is CAISEPDTTYTEAFF. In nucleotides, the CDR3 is TGTGCCATCAGTGAACCTGACACAACTTACACTGAAGCTTTCTTT.

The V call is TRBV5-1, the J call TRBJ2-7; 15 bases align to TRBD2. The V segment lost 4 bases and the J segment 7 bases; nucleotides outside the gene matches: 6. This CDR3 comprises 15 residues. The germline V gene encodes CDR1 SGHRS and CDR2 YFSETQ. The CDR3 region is CASSAGLAGGSEQYF. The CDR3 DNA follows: TGCGCCAGCAGCGCGGGACTAGCGGGAGGTAGTGAGCAGTACTTC.

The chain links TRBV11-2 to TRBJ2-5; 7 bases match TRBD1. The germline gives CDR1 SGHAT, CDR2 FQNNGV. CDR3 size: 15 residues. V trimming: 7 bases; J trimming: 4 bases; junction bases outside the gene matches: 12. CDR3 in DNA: TGTGCCAGCATCACCCCGGCAGGGGGAATAGAGACCCAGTACTTC. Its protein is CASITPAGGIETQYF.

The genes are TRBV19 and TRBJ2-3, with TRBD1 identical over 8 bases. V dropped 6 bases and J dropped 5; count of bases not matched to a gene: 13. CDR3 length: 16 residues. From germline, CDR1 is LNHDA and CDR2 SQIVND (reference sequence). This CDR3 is CASSRRQGLTGDTQYF. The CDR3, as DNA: TGTGCCAGTAGCCGCCGACAGGGGTTAACGGGAGATACGCAGTATTTT.

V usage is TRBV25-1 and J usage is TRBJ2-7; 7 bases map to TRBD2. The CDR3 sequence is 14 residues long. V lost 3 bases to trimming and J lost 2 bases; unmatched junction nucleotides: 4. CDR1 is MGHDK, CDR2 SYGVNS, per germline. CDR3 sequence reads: CASSDLAAAYEQYF. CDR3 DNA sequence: TGTGCCAGCAGTGATCTAGCGGCGGCCTACGAGCAGTACTTC.

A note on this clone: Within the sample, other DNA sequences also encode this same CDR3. For the CDR3, the DNA is TGTGCCAGCAGCGTGGGACAGGGGGCTTACGAGCAGTACTTC. Its protein product is CASSVGQGAYEQYF. The chain has TRBV9 and TRBJ2-7; 12 bases line up with TRBD1. Germline-derived CDR1 and CDR2 are SGDLS and YYNGEE. The V gene end was trimmed by 2 bases and the J gene end by 4 bases; junction bases not matched to a gene: 1. CDR3 size: 14 residues.

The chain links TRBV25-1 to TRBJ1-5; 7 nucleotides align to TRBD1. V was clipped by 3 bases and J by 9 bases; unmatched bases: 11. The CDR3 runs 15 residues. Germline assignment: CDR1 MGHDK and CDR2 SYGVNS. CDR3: CASSDRAGGDGPQHF. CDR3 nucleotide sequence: TGTGCCAGCAGTGATCGGGCAGGGGGAGATGGGCCCCAGCATTTT.